Detailed here is one T cell receptor (beta chain). The data originate from a study of blood T cell repertoires in COVID-19. Clones were read by immunoSEQ multiplex PCR, and TCRdb kept only the in-frame ones, dropping some. The data contain 300,000 to 350,000 clones, more than 75% of them singletons. CDR1 is SGHTA and CDR2 is FQGNSA in the germline V gene. Trimming took off 1 base at V and 3 bases at J, with 13 bases between the two ends. The CDR3 loop spans 15 amino acids. This sequence originates from a woman in her forties or fifties with COVID-19, enrolled during active disease. The chain uses TRBV7-2 and TRBJ2-7, with D tentatively TRBD1 (5 bases). Sequenced material: peripheral blood. The CDR3 region is CASSLGLGRDYEQYF. CDR3 nucleotides: TGTGCCAGCAGCTTAGGGTTAGGCAGGGACTACGAGCAGTACTTC.